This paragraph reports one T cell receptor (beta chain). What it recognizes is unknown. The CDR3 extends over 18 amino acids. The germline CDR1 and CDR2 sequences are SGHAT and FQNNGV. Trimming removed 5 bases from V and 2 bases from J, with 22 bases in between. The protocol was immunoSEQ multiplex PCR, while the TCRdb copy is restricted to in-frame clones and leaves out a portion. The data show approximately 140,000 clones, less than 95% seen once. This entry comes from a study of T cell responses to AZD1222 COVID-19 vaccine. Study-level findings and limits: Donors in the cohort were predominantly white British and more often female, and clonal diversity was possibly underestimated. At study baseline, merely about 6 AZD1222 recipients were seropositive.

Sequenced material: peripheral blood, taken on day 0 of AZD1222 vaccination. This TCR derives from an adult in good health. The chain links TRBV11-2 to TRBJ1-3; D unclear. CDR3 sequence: CASSPLSGGLPAGNTIYF. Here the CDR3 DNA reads TGTGCCAGCAGCCCTCTTAGCGGAGGGTTGCCCGCTGGAAACACCATATATTTT.